These 8 T cell receptor beta chains came from one sample sequenced in a study of OX40 agonist ivuxolimab in advanced cancers. Method: immunoSEQ multiplex PCR; TCRdb's copy keeps in-frame clones and lacks some. The sample has 55,000 to 70,000 clones, roughly four fifths seen once; the top ten hold about 11%. The sequenced sample was CD4+ or CD8+ T cells sorted from blood, obtained in a trial of the OX40 agonist ivuxolimab. Source of these receptors: an adult with an advanced solid tumor such as melanoma, head and neck, liver or kidney cancer.

This CDR3 is CASSPPPGGPSDEQFF. In DNA form, the CDR3 reads TGTGCCAGCAGTCCCCCCCCGGGAGGGCCTTCGGATGAGCAGTTCTTC. The V gene is TRBV28, the J gene TRBJ2-1; 8 positions match TRBD2. V was pared by 5 bases and J by 8 bases, with 14 bases of the junction left unmatched. The CDR3 covers 16 residues. Germline CDR1 reads MDHEN; CDR2 reads SYDVKM.

The chain is built from TRBV28 and TRBJ1-5, with a possible D match to TRBD1 (5 bases). CDR1 is MDHEN, CDR2 SYDVKM, per germline. This CDR3 comprises 12 residues. V lost 7 bases and J lost 3, with 7 bases in between. The CDR3 loop reads CASKDNNQPQHF. CDR3 nucleotide sequence: TGTGCCAGCAAGGACAACAATCAGCCCCAGCATTTT.

The genes are TRBV5-5 and TRBJ2-7; 8 bases match TRBD1. The CDR3 runs 17 residues. CDR1 is SGHKS, CDR2 YYEKEE, per germline (reference sequence). V shed 3 bases and J 0 bases; nucleotides not matched to a gene: 11. CDR3 DNA sequence: TGTGCCAGCAGCTCGAAGGACAGGGCCTTCAGCTCCTACGAGCAGTACTTC. As protein: CASSSKDRAFSSYEQYF. Full variable domain (rest looked up from reference TRBV5-5 and TRBJ2-7): DAGVTQSPTHLIKTRGQQVTLRCSPISGHKSVSWYQQVLGQGPQFIFQYYEKEERGRGNFPDRFSARQFPNYSSELNVNALLLGDSALYLCASSSKDRAFSSYEQYFGPGTRLTVT.

The CDR3 here is CAWSAGTNQPQHF. The CDR3 region has the DNA TGTGCCTGGAGTGCAGGGACTAATCAGCCCCAGCATTTT. The rearrangement links TRBV30 to TRBJ1-5; the D gene is possibly TRBD1 (5 bases). The germline gives CDR1 GTSNPN, CDR2 SVGIG (reference sequence). V lost 1 base, J lost 4 bases, and 8 bases lay in between. CDR3 length: 13 amino acids.

V is TRBV5-1 and J is TRBJ2-3, with D hard to call. Germline V gene data show CDR1 as SGHRS and CDR2 as YFSETQ. V shed 4 bases and J shed 0 bases, with 15 bases lying between them. The CDR3 covers 16 residues. The CDR3 nucleotides are TGCGCCAGCAGCCCCGGTCCCCTCTCTAGCACAGATACGCAGTATTTT. Protein product: CASSPGPLSSTDTQYF.

The rearrangement joins TRBV10-3 to TRBJ1-4; a weak D match, TRBD1 (5 bases). The germline V gene encodes CDR1 ENHRY and CDR2 SYGVKD. The CDR3 sequence is 14 residues long. V lost 3 bases, J lost 8 bases, and 13 bases lay in between. The CDR3 loop reads CAISDTGSQEKLFF. For the CDR3, the DNA is TGTGCCATCAGTGATACAGGTAGTCAAGAAAAACTGTTTTTT.

V and J are TRBV5-6 and TRBJ2-7, with 8 bases fitting TRBD1. This CDR3 spans 15 amino acids. The germline V gene has CDR1 SGHDT and CDR2 YYEEEE. J was trimmed by 3 bases and V by 4 bases; bases with no gene match: 9. The CDR3 here is CASSQTGANFYEQYV. The DNA of the CDR3 is TGTGCCAGCAGCCAGACAGGGGCTAACTTCTACGAGCAGTACGTC.

This clone has just a few counts. The chain has TRBV28 and TRBJ2-5; 7 bases are shared with TRBD2. Germline assignment: CDR1 MDHEN and CDR2 SYDVKM. The length of the CDR3 is 14 residues. With V trimmed by 4 bases and J by 3 bases, 5 bases remained unmatched. Here the CDR3 DNA reads TGTGCCAGCAGTTCCGCGGGGGTCGAAGAGACCCAGTACTTC. Translated: CASSSAGVEETQYF.